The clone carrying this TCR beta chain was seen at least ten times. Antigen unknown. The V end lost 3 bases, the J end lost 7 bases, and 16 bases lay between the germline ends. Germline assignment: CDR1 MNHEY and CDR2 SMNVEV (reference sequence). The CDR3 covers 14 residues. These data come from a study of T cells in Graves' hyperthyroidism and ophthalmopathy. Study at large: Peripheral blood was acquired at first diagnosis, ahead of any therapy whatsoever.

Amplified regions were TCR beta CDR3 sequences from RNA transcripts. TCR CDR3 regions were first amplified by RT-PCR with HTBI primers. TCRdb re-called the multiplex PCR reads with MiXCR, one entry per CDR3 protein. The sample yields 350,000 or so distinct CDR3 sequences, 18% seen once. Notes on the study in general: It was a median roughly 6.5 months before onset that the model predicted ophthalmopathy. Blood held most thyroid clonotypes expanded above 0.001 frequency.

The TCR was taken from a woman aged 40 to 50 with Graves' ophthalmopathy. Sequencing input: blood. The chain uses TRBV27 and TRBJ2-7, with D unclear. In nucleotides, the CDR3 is TGTGCCAGCAGTTTCATTGTGTCAGCTCAGGAGCAGTACTTC. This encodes CASSFIVSAQEQYF.